This T cell receptor beta chain derives from a study of blood T cell repertoires in COVID-19. Study context: Specimens from acute and convalescent COVID-19 originated in the United States, Italy and Spain. The analysed material was cDNA or gDNA that came from T cells, B-cell-depleted T cells, or PBMCs.

Original processing methods: By means of reference gene primer amplification, nucleated cell counts were estimated. The table came from immunoSEQ multiplex PCR; TCRdb's copy has only in-frame clones and leaves some out. The V and J calls and clone size come from that table; D and trimming were worked out from the DNA. The data show roughly 300,000 clones, 83% seen once. Germline lookup yields CDR1 SGHRS and CDR2 YFSETQ. The CDR3 covers 16 residues. J was trimmed by 2 bases and V by 3 bases; bases with no gene match: 8. The sequence was collected from a woman in her forties or fifties who had recovered from COVID-19. The chain couples TRBV5-1 to TRBJ2-3, with 8 bases identical to TRBD2. The sequenced sample consisted of peripheral blood. The CDR3 reads CASSSIAGLITDTQYF. DNA for the CDR3: TGCGCCAGCAGCTCCATAGCGGGGCTAATCACAGATACGCAGTATTTT.